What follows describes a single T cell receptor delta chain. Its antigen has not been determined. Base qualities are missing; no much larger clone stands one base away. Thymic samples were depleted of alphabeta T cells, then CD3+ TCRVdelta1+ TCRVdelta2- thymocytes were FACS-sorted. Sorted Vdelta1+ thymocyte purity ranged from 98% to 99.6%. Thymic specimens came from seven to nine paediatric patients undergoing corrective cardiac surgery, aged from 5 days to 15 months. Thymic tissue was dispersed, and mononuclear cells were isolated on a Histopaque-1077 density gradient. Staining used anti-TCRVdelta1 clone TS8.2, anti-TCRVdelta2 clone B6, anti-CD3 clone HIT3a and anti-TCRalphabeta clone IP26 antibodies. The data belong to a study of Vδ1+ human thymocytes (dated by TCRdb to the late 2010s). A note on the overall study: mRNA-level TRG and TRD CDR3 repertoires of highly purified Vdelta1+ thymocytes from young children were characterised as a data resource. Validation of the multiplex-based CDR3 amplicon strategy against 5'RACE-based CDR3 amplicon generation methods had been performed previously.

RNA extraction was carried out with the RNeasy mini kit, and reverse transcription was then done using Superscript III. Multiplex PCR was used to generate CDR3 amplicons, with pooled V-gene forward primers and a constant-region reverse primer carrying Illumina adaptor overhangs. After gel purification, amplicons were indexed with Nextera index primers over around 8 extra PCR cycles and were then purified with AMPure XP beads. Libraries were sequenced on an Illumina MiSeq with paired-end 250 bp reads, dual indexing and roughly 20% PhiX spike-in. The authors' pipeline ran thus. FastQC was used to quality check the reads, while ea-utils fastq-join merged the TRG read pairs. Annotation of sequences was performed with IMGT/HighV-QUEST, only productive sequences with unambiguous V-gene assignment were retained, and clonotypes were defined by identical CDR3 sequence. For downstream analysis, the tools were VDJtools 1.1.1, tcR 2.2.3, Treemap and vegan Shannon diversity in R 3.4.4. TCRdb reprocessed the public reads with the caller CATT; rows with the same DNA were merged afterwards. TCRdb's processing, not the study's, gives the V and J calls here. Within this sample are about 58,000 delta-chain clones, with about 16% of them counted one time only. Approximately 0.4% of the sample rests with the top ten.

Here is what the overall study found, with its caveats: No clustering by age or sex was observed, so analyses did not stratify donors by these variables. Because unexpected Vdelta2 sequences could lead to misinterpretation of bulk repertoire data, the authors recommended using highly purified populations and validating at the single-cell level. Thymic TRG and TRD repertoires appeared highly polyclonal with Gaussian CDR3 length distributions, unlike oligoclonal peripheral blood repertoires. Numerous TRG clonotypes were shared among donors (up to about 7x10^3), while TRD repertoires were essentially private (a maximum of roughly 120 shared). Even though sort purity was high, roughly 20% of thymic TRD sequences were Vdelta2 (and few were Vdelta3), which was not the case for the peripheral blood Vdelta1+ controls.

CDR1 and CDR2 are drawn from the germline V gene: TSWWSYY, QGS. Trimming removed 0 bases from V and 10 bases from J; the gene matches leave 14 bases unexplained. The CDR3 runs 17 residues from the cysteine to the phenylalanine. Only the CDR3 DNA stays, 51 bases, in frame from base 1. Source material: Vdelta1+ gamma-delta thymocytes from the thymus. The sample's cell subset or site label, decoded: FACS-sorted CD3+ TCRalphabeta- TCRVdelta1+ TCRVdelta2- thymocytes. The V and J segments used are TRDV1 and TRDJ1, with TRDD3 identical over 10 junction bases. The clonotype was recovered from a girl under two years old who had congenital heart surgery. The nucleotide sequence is TGTGCTCTTGGGGAACTATCCCCCCCGGTACTGGGGGATGGACTCATCTTT. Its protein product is CALGELSPPVLGDGLIF.